This is a list of T cell receptor beta chains from one sample in a study of Graves' ophthalmopathy and Graves' hyperthyroidism. TCRdb independently ran MiXCR on the multiplex PCR reads; one entry per CDR3 protein. This table holds 600,000 to 950,000 distinct CDR3 sequences, 40% found once. Sequencing was done on a sample of peripheral blood. These receptors all come from an adult man with Graves' ophthalmopathy. Each CDR3 is given with its conserved first and last residue. A D gene is named only where the DNA matches it firmly. Clone size is given for some rows only: seen once, a few or many times, or a class if the clone is expanded.

d_gene	v_gene	abundance	j_gene	CDR3nt	CDR3aa
.	TRBV6-6	few	TRBJ1-1	TGTGCCAGCAGTTACTCGAGACACCAGAACACTGAAGCTTTCTTT	CASSYSRHQNTEAFF
.	TRBV7-8	.	TRBJ1-2	TGTGCCAGCAGCGATTTTGTAGGGGAGAGTGGCTACACCTTC	CASSDFVGESGYTF
TRBD1	TRBV20-1	.	TRBJ1-1	TGCAGTGCCTTATACCGGGACAGGGGGCAAAGTGAAGCTTTCTTT	CSALYRDRGQSEAFF
.	TRBV4-3	many	TRBJ1-4	TGCGCCAGCAGCCAAGAGGTATCGGACTATGAAAAACTGTTTTTT	CASSQEVSDYEKLFF
.	TRBV10-2	.	TRBJ2-7	TGCGCCAGCCATGGCGGCTACGAGCAGTACTTC	CASHGGYEQYF
TRBD1	TRBV9	.	TRBJ1-2	TGTGCCAGCTCACCTGACGCGGGACAGAACTATGGCTACACCTTC	CASSPDAGQNYGYTF
.	TRBV10-2	many	TRBJ1-5	TGCGCCAGCGATTACGGGGTGAGCAATCAGCCCCAGCATTTT	CASDYGVSNQPQHF
TRBD2	TRBV25-1	few	TRBJ2-5	TGTGCCAGCAGTTTCATAGCGGGAGTTGGCCAAGAGACCCAGTACTTC	CASSFIAGVGQETQYF
.	TRBV20-1	.	TRBJ2-2	TGCAGTGCTACCCGGACAGCTTTGAACACCGGGGAGCTGTTTTTT	CSATRTALNTGELFF
.	TRBV20-1	.	TRBJ1-5	TGCAGTGCCCGGCCCTCCGCTAGCAATCAGCCCCAGCATTTT	CSARPSASNQPQHF
.	TRBV10-3	many	TRBJ2-7	TGTGCCATCAGTGAGTCGTCGGGAACCTACGAGCAGTACTTC	CAISESSGTYEQYF
TRBD1	TRBV2	.	TRBJ1-2	TGTGCCAGCACCTCAGGGGGTGGCTATGGCTACACCTTC	CASTSGGGYGYTF
.	TRBV10-2	many	TRBJ2-7	TGCGCCAGCATCCTGTCGTCGCAGGGTAATTCGGGCGAGCAGTACTTC	CASILSSQGNSGEQYF
.	TRBV4-3	.	TRBJ1-1	TGCGCCAGCAGCTTGACCCCTGGCGGTGAAGCTTTCTTT	CASSLTPGGEAFF
.	TRBV2	many	TRBJ1-4	TGTGCCAGCAGTGCTCTCCTGGTAGGGGATGAAAAACTGTTTTTT	CASSALLVGDEKLFF
.	TRBV7-9	many	TRBJ2-5	TGTGCCAGCAGCTTACTACAGGGAGGGCGAGAGACCCAGTACTTC	CASSLLQGGRETQYF
TRBD2	TRBV7-9	many	TRBJ2-6	TGTGCCAGCAGCTCCCTACGCGGGAGATCATCTGGGGCCAACGTCCTGACTTTC	CASSSLRGRSSGANVLTF
.	TRBV24-1	.	TRBJ1-5	TGTGCCACCAGTGGGACCAGTAGCACCGGGGATCAGCCCCAGCATTTT	CATSGTSSTGDQPQHF
TRBD2	TRBV7-9	.	TRBJ2-7	TGTGCCAGCAGCTACGGGACTAGCGCGAGCCCAGGCAGTGGCGAGCAGTACTTC	CASSYGTSASPGSGEQYF
.	TRBV7-2	few	TRBJ1-3	TGTGCCAGCAGCCGGGACCAGGGAACTGGAAACACCATATATTTT	CASSRDQGTGNTIYF
.	TRBV7-9	many	TRBJ1-1	TGTGCCAGCAGCCAAACAACAGGGACTGAAGCTTTCTTT	CASSQTTGTEAFF
.	TRBV29-1	many	TRBJ1-2	TGCAGCGTTGAAGATCTCAGGGACTCTGGAAACACCTTC	CSVEDLRDSGNTF
TRBD1	TRBV28	.	TRBJ2-5	TGTGCCAGCAGTACCGACAGGGGTGGGGAGACCCAGTACTTC	CASSTDRGGETQYF
TRBD2	TRBV7-3	few	TRBJ2-7	TGTGCCAGCACCACGGGGGGTGGCAGGGATCCCTACGAGCAGTACTTC	CASTTGGGRDPYEQYF
.	TRBV7-2	many	TRBJ2-7	TGTGCCAGCAGCATACAGGGTCACGAGCAGTACTTC	CASSIQGHEQYF